The 28 T cell receptor beta chains in this list originate from one sample, sequenced in a study of T-cell reconstitution after alpha-beta-depleted transplantation in children. Molecular barcoding with unique molecular identifiers was used for the TCRbeta library. One entry per CDR3 protein results from TCRdb running MiXCR on the PCR reads. Of approximately 300,000 distinct CDR3 sequences listed, about 9.4% were seen once; the top ten hold around 7.6%. The sample consisted of PBMCs, taken before TCRalphabeta/CD19-depleted stem cell transplant. The receptors were sampled from a boy less than two years old with acute myeloid leukemia, due to receive a stem cell transplant.

This clonotype was observed at least ten times. V and J are TRBV27 and TRBJ2-5, with 10 bases that match TRBD2. Trimming at V came to 4 bases and at J to 5 bases, leaving 7 bases not matched to a gene. CDR1 MNHEY and CDR2 SMNVEV come from the germline V gene (reference sequence). This CDR3 contains 15 residues. The CDR3 reads CASSSEAGGLETQYF. The CDR3 coding sequence is TGTGCCAGCAGTTCCGAAGCGGGGGGGTTGGAGACCCAGTACTTC.

This clonotype was observed a single time. A read error may explain this, as a much larger clone is one base away. The chain links TRBV30 to TRBJ1-5; 7 bases match TRBD1. This CDR3 has 13 amino acids. Per germline, CDR1 GTSNPN and CDR2 SVGIG (reference sequence). CDR3 nucleotides: TGTGCCTGGAGTCGGGACAGCAGTCAGCCCCAGCATTTT. As protein: CAWSRDSSQPQHF.

The chain combines TRBV4-1 with TRBJ1-6; D might be TRBD1 (5 bases). Trimming pared 6 bases from V and 9 bases from J, leaving 12 bases between. The CDR3 is 13 amino acids. The germline gives CDR1 MGHRA, CDR2 YSYEKL. CDR3 coding DNA: TGCGCCAGCAGACCTAATAGGGGTTCACCCCTCCACTTT. Amino acids: CASRPNRGSPLHF.

The chain has TRBV28 and TRBJ2-7; D is possibly TRBD2 (5 bases). With 2 bases removed from V and 5 bases from J, the gap between germline ends came to 10 bases. Germline CDR1 is MDHEN and CDR2 is SYDVKM. The CDR3 totals 13 residues. The DNA for the CDR3 is TGTGCCAGCAGTTTACTCGGGGTACACGAGCAGTACTTC. This codes for CASSLLGVHEQYF.

This clonotype was detected ten times or more. The chain has TRBV6-1 and TRBJ1-2; tentative D call: TRBD1 (6 bases). In germline, CDR1 is MNHNS, CDR2 SASEGT. There are 14 residues in the CDR3. V was clipped by 5 bases and J by 2 bases, with 12 bases between them. As DNA, the CDR3 is TGTGCCAGCAGTCATTGGACAGAAAACTATGGCTACACCTTC. Protein: CASSHWTENYGYTF.

Many counts were recorded for this clonotype. The CDR3 loop is CASSQDLMGANYGYTF. The CDR3, as DNA: TGTGCCAGCAGCCAAGATTTGATGGGGGCGAACTATGGCTACACCTTC. J is TRBJ1-2 and V is TRBV4-2; tentatively, D is TRBD1 (6 bases). This CDR3 region has 16 residues. Germline V lookup: CDR1 LGHNA, CDR2 YNFKEQ. Trimming removed 0 bases at V and 2 bases at J, with 13 bases between.

This clonotype was detected many times. The chain couples TRBV20-1 to TRBJ2-7; the D gene is possibly TRBD1 (6 bases). V lost 5 bases and J lost 2, with 10 bases in between. The CDR3 is 12 amino acids. From germline, CDR1 is DFQATT and CDR2 SNEGSKA (reference sequence). CDR3 nucleotides: TGCAGTGCTGAGGGGGTAGCCTACGAGCAGTACTTC. Translating it yields CSAEGVAYEQYF.

This clonotype was observed at least ten times. The genes are TRBV7-6 and TRBJ2-1, with no clear D. V lost 3 bases, J lost 6 bases, and 6 bases lay in between. The CDR3 has 12 residues. CDR1 and CDR2 from the germline V gene are SGHVS and FNYEAQ. CDR3 amino acids: CASSLKGNEQFF. The CDR3 DNA reads as TGTGCCAGCAGCTTGAAAGGCAATGAGCAGTTCTTC.

This clonotype came up many times. The V call is TRBV7-2, the J call TRBJ1-4; D possibly corresponds to TRBD1 (6 bases). V was shortened by 5 bases and J by 8 bases, with 18 bases between the two germline ends. Germline V gene data show CDR1 as SGHTA and CDR2 as FQGNSA. The CDR3 runs to 15 residues. The CDR3 spells CASSPQQGLQEKLFF. Written as DNA, the CDR3 is TGTGCCAGCAGCCCCCAACAGGGATTACAGGAAAAACTGTTTTTT.

This clonotype has more than one count but fewer than ten. This chain joins TRBV25-1 and TRBJ2-1, with 9 bases aligning to TRBD1. Germline loops: CDR1 MGHDK, CDR2 SYGVNS. Trimming removed 6 bases from V and 2 bases from J; junction bases left unmatched: 5. This CDR3 comprises 15 residues. CDR3 region: CASSPGQGPYNEQFF. In nucleotides, the CDR3 is TGTGCCAGCAGCCCGGGACAGGGACCCTACAATGAGCAGTTCTTC.

This clonotype was observed many times. The chain combines TRBV10-3 with TRBJ1-4; 7 bases map to TRBD1. Germline CDR1 reads ENHRY; CDR2 reads SYGVKD. The CDR3 runs to 15 residues. V shed 3 bases, J shed 5 bases, and the junction held 6 bases outside the gene matches. In nucleotides, the CDR3 is TGTGCCATCAGTGATTCGACAGGGCTGAATGAAAAACTGTTTTTT. Encoded protein: CAISDSTGLNEKLFF.

This clonotype was recorded many times. The gene calls are TRBV20-1 and TRBJ2-4, with unresolved D. The CDR3 contains 17 residues. The germline V gene has CDR1 DFQATT and CDR2 SNEGSKA (reference sequence). V was clipped by 3 bases and J by 6 bases, with 24 bases between them. As DNA, the CDR3 is TGCAGTGCTAGTAGGTCTTCGGTCACAAGATTCCGAAACATTCAGTACTTC. It translates to CSASRSSVTRFRNIQYF.

This clonotype was observed at least ten times. This chain links TRBV18 with TRBJ1-2, with TRBD1 as a possible D gene (5 bases). V was pared by 2 bases and J by 4 bases, with 17 bases between. The germline gives CDR1 KGHSH, CDR2 LQKENI. This CDR3 has 16 amino acids. CDR3 region: CASSPASGQGGYGYTF. The CDR3 nucleotides read TGTGCCAGCTCACCAGCGTCGGGGCAGGGTGGCTATGGCTACACCTTC.

Many counts were recorded for this clonotype. CDR3: CSATTIADQETQYF. Here the CDR3 DNA reads TGCAGTGCTACCACCATAGCAGATCAAGAGACCCAGTACTTC. V is TRBV20-1 and J is TRBJ2-5; D not certain. Germline loops: CDR1 DFQATT, CDR2 SNEGSKA (reference sequence). This CDR3 region has 14 residues. The germline V and J ends were trimmed by 4 bases and 2 bases, with 14 bases remaining between them.

This clonotype has just a few counts. This chain uses TRBV9 with TRBJ2-7, with TRBD2 as a possible D gene (6 bases). Germline V gene sequence: CDR1 SGDLS, CDR2 YYNGEE. The CDR3 runs 14 residues. V was cut by 6 bases and J by 3 bases, with 16 bases left in between. The CDR3 here is CASTPQPGDYEQYF. CDR3 nucleotide sequence: TGTGCCAGCACCCCCCAACCGGGGGACTACGAGCAGTACTTC. The variable domain in full, completed from reference TRBV9 and TRBJ2-7, reads DSGVTQTPKHLITATGQRVTLRCSPRSGDLSVYWYQQSLDQGLQFLIQYYNGEERAKGNILERFSAQQFPDLHSELNLSSLELGDSALYFCASTPQPGDYEQYFGPGTRLTVT.

This clonotype was seen at least ten times. This chain uses TRBV6-1 with TRBJ2-4; possibly TRBD1 for D (6 bases). This CDR3 has 14 amino acids. Per the germline V gene, CDR1 is MNHNS and CDR2 is SASEGT. V was pared by 1 base and J by 9 bases, with 13 bases between. In DNA, the CDR3 is TGTGCCAGCAGTGAAGTAACAGGGTTGGCCATTCAGTACTTC. This gives the protein CASSEVTGLAIQYF.

The chain links TRBV5-5 to TRBJ2-7; D gene ambiguous. There are 14 residues in the CDR3. V lost 4 bases and J 5 bases, leaving 16 bases between the germline ends. Germline CDR1 is SGHKS and CDR2 is YYEKEE (reference sequence). CDR3 region: CASSPDRTLDEQYF. CDR3 nucleotide sequence: TGTGCCAGCAGCCCGGACCGGACCCTAGACGAGCAGTACTTC.

This clonotype came up many times. The chain employs TRBV5-1 and TRBJ2-3; no definite D call. CDR1 SGHRS and CDR2 YFSETQ come from the germline V gene. This CDR3 is 12 amino acids long. Trimming removed 4 bases from V and 4 bases from J, with 7 bases in between. CDR3 amino acids: CASSPRSDTQYF. Written as DNA, the CDR3 is TGCGCCAGCAGCCCCAGGTCAGATACGCAGTATTTT.

This clonotype was seen at least ten times. The V gene is TRBV12-3 or TRBV12-4, the J gene TRBJ2-1; a possible D gene is TRBD1 (7 bases). This CDR3 has 16 residues. Trimming shortened V by 5 bases and J by 4 bases, and 18 bases separated the two germline ends. The CDR3 loop is CASSPRSGGLYNEQFF. CDR3 nucleotide sequence: TGTGCCAGCAGTCCGAGGTCAGGGGGGCTATACAATGAGCAGTTCTTC.

This clonotype was observed many times. V usage is TRBV5-1 and J usage is TRBJ2-3; no clear D. The CDR3 has 16 residues. The germline V and J ends were trimmed by 4 bases and 2 bases, with 17 bases remaining between them. Germline V gene sequence: CDR1 SGHRS, CDR2 YFSETQ. CDR3: CASSPHTSRHTDTQYF. DNA for the CDR3: TGCGCCAGCAGCCCTCACACCTCGAGGCACACAGATACGCAGTATTTT.

This clonotype was seen many times. The chain combines TRBV29-1 with TRBJ2-7, with TRBD1 matching 7 bases. This CDR3 comprises 14 residues. After removal of 4 bases from V and 2 bases from J, the junction contained 8 bases not matched to a gene. Germline assignment: CDR1 SQVTM and CDR2 ANQGSEA. CDR3: CSVADRQGTYEQYF. The DNA for the CDR3 is TGCAGCGTTGCGGACAGGCAAGGGACCTACGAGCAGTACTTC.

This clonotype was seen a few times. V and J are TRBV13 and TRBJ2-7; a weak D match, TRBD1 (5 bases). CDR1 is PRHDT and CDR2 is FYEKMQ in the germline V gene (reference sequence). The CDR3 length is 16 residues. V gave up 0 bases and J gave up 9 bases, with 21 bases separating them. CDR3 sequence: CASSLGTAGCLRGQYF. Here the CDR3 DNA reads TGTGCCAGCAGCTTAGGGACAGCTGGGTGCTTACGAGGGCAGTACTTC.

This clonotype was detected ten times or more. The chain combines TRBV6-2 or TRBV6-3 with TRBJ2-1; D might be TRBD2 (6 bases). The CDR3 runs to 14 residues. V was trimmed by 6 bases and J by 6 bases, leaving 15 bases between them. The V gene's germline CDR1 is MNHEY and CDR2 SVGEGT. As DNA, the CDR3 is TGTGCCAGCAGCCCCTCGCGGGATACCAATGAGCAGTTCTTC. The encoded protein is CASSPSRDTNEQFF.

This clonotype was counted ten times or more. One junction end does not reproduce the germline sequence, and a read error may be involved. The chain employs TRBV5-1 and TRBJ1-1; D not resolved. Germline values: CDR1 SGHRS, CDR2 YFSETQ. This CDR3 has 17 amino acids. The DNA of the CDR3 is TGCGCCAGCATCTTGCAGGCAGCGGCGGGATGGAACACTGAAGCTTTCTTT. Translation: CASILQAAAGWNTEAFF.

This clonotype has at least ten counts. V and J are TRBV12-3 or TRBV12-4 and TRBJ2-7; unclear D gene. The CDR3 runs to 13 residues. V was clipped by 3 bases and J by 0 bases, with 6 bases between them. The CDR3 loop reads CASSFHSSYEQYF. CDR3 bases: TGTGCCAGCAGTTTTCACAGCTCCTACGAGCAGTACTTC.

This clonotype came up many times. The genes are TRBV28 and TRBJ2-3, with 12 bases identical to TRBD1. Germline V gene data show CDR1 as MDHEN and CDR2 as SYDVKM. V was pared by 5 bases and J by 5 bases, with 11 bases of the junction left unmatched. The CDR3 covers 17 residues. The CDR3 DNA is TGTGCCAGCAGTCCGATGTGGGGACAGGGGGCGCAAGATACGCAGTATTTT. Amino acid sequence: CASSPMWGQGAQDTQYF.

This clonotype has ten or more counts. The V call is TRBV12-3 or TRBV12-4, the J call TRBJ1-4; D gene ambiguous. Trimming pared 2 bases from V and 5 bases from J, leaving 9 bases between. CDR3 length equals 14 residues. The chain's CDR3 is CASSLQAPNEKLFF. DNA for the CDR3: TGTGCCAGCAGTTTACAGGCGCCGAATGAAAAACTGTTTTTT.

This clonotype has at least ten counts. The V gene is TRBV12-3 or TRBV12-4, the J gene TRBJ2-4, with 9 nucleotides matching TRBD1. The junction had 8 bases not matched to a gene; V was cut back by 5 bases and J by 3 bases. This CDR3 region has 16 residues. The CDR3, as DNA: TGTGCCAGCAGTCCTCGGGACAGGGCCGACAAAAACATTCAGTACTTC. Amino acids: CASSPRDRADKNIQYF.